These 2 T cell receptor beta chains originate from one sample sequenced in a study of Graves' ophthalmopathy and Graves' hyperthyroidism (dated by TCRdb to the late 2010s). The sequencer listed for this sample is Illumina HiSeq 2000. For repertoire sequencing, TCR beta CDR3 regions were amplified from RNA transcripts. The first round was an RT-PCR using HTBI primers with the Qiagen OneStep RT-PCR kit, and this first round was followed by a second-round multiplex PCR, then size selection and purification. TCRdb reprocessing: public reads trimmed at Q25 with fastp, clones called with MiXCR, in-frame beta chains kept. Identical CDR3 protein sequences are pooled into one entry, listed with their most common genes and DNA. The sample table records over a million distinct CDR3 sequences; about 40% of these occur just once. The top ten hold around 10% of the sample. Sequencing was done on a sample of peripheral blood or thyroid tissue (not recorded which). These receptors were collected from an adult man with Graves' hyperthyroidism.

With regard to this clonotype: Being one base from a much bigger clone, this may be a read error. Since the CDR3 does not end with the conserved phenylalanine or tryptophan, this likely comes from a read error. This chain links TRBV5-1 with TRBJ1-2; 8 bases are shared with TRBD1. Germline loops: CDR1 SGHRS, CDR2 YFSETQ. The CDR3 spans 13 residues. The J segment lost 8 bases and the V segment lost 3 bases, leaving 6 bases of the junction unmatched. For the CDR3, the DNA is TGCGCCAGCAGCTGGACAGGGTCCCGCGGCTACACCCTC. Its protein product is CASSWTGSRGYTL.

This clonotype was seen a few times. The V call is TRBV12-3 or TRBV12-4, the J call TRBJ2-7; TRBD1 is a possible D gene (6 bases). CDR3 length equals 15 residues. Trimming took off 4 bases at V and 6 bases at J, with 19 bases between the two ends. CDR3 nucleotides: TGTGCCAGCAGTTACCGCACAGGGAGCTACTTCGAGCAGTACTTC. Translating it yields CASSYRTGSYFEQYF.